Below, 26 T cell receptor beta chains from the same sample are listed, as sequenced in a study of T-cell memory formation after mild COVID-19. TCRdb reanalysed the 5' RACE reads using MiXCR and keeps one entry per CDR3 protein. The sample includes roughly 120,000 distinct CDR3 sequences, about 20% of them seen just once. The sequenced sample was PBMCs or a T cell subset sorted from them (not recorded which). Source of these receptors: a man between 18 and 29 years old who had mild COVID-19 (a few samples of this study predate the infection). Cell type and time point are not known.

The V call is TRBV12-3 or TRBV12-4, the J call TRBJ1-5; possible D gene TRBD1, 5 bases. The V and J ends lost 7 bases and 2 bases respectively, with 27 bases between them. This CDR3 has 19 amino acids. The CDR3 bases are TGTGCCAGCACCGATCCCGCTGCAGGGTACACATCAGGCAATCAGCCCCAGCATTTT. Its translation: CASTDPAAGYTSGNQPQHF.

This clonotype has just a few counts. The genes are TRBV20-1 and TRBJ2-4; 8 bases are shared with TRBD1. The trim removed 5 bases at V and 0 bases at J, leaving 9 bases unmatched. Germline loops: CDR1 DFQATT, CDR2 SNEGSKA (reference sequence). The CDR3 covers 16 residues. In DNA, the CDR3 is TGCAGTGCTGACGCTTGGGACAGGCAAGCCAAAAACATTCAGTACTTC. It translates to CSADAWDRQAKNIQYF.

The CDR3 is CSARGIWETQYF. The CDR3 nucleotides are TGCAGTGCTAGAGGGATATGGGAGACCCAGTACTTC. The chain combines TRBV20-1 with TRBJ2-5, with no clear D. Germline loops: CDR1 DFQATT, CDR2 SNEGSKA (reference sequence). There are 12 residues in the CDR3. Trimming removed 1 base at V and 5 bases at J, with 8 bases between.

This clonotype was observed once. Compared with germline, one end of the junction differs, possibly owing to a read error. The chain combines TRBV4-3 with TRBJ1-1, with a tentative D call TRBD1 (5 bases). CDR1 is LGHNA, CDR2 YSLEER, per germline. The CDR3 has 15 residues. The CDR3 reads CASIQDGHVNTEAFF. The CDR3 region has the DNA TGCGCCAGCATCCAAGATGGACACGTGAACACTGAAGCTTTCTTT.

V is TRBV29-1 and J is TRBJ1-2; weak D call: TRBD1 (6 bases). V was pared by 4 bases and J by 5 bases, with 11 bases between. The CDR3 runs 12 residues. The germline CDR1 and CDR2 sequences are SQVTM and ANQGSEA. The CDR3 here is CSVVGGKYGYTF. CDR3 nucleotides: TGCAGCGTTGTAGGGGGGAAGTATGGCTACACCTTC.

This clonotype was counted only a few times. The CDR3: CASSHPAQGRTEAFF. For the CDR3, the DNA is TGCGCCAGCAGCCATCCCGCCCAGGGTCGGACTGAAGCTTTCTTT. V and J are TRBV4-1 and TRBJ1-1; D is possibly TRBD1 (5 bases). The V end lost 3 bases, the J end lost 5 bases, and 16 bases lay between the germline ends. CDR1 and CDR2 (germline): MGHRA, YSYEKL. The CDR3 runs 15 residues.

The CDR3 coding sequence is TGCAGTGCTAGAGGTCGCCTTTTCCGCGAGCAGTACTTC. Translated: CSARGRLFREQYF. The chain is built from TRBV20-1 and TRBJ2-7; D not certain. This CDR3 region has 13 residues. Deletions cut 1 base from V and 6 bases from J, with 13 bases between. The germline gives CDR1 DFQATT, CDR2 SNEGSKA (reference sequence).

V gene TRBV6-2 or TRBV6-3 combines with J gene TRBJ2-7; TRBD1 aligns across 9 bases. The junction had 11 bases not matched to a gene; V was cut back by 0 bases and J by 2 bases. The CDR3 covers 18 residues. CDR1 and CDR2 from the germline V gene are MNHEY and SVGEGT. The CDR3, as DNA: TGTGCCAGCAGTTACTCGCAGTCCGGGACAGGGATTGCCTACGAGCAGTACTTC. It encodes CASSYSQSGTGIAYEQYF.

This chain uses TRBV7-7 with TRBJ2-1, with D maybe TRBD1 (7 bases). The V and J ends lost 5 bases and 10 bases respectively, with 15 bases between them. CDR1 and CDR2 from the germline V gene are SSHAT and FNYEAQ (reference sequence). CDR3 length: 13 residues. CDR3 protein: CASSQGGGREQFF. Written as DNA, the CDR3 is TGTGCCAGCAGCCAAGGAGGGGGCCGGGAGCAGTTCTTC.

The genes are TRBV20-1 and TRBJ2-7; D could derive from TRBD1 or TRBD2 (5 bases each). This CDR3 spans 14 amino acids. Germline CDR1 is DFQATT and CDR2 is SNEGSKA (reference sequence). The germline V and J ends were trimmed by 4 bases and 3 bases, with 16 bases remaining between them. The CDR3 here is CSATLEEDNYEQYV. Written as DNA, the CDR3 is TGCAGTGCTACCCTGGAGGAGGACAACTACGAGCAGTACGTC.

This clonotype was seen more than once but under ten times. The chain's CDR3 is CASRTDRVRYGYTF. The CDR3 bases are TGCGCCAGCAGAACGGACAGGGTGAGGTATGGCTACACCTTC. The rearrangement joins TRBV5-1 to TRBJ1-2, with 8 bases matching TRBD1. The ends lost 5 bases at V and 5 bases at J; junction bases unmatched: 8. CDR3 size: 14 residues. CDR1 is SGHRS and CDR2 is YFSETQ in the germline V gene.

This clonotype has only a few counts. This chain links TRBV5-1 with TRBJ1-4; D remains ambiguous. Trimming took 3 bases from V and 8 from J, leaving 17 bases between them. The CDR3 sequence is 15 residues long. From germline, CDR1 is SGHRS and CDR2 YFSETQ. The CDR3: CASSSTGSEGEKLFF. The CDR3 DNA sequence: TGCGCCAGCAGCTCGACGGGCTCCGAAGGGGAAAAACTGTTTTTT.

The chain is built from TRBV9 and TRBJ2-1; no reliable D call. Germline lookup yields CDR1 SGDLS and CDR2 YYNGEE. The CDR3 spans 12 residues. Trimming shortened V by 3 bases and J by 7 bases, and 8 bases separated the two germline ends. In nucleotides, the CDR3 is TGTGCCAGCAGCGGCGGTCGAAATGAGCAGTTCTTC. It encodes CASSGGRNEQFF.

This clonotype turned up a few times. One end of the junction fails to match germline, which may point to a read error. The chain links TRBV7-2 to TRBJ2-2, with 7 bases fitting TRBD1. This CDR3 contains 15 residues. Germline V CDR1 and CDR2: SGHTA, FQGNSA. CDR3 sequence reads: CASREDTGVTGELFF. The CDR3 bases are TGTGCCAGCAGGGAGGACACAGGGGTCACCGGGGAGCTTTTTTTT. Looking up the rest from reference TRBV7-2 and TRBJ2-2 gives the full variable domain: GAGVSQSPSNKVTEKGKDVELRCDPISGHTALYWYRQSLGQGLEFLIYFQGNSAPDKSGLPSDRFSAERTGGSVSTLTIQRTQQEDSAVYLCASREDTGVTGELFFGEGSRLTVL.

The CDR3 DNA reads TGTGCCAGCAGTTTAGGAGCTCCTTATGGCTACACCTTC. It encodes CASSLGAPYGYTF. The chain links TRBV27 to TRBJ1-2; no clear D. Germline V gene lookup returns CDR1 MNHEY and CDR2 SMNVEV (reference sequence). The CDR3 has 13 residues. Trimming cost V 2 bases and J 5 bases, with 9 bases left between them.

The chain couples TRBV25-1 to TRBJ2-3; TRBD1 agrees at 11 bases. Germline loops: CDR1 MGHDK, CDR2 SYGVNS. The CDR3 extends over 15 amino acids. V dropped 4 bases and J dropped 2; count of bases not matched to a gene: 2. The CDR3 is CASSGGQGVTDTQYF. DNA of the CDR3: TGTGCCAGCAGTGGGGGACAGGGGGTCACAGATACGCAGTATTTT.

The CDR3, as DNA: TGCGCCAGCAGCTTGCGGGGTGCGAACACCGGGGAGCTGTTTTTT. Protein sequence: CASSLRGANTGELFF. The rearrangement uses TRBV5-1 and TRBJ2-2; the D gene is possibly TRBD2 (5 bases). V was shortened by 1 base and J by 0 bases, with 7 bases between the two germline ends. Germline values: CDR1 SGHRS, CDR2 YFSETQ. The CDR3 is 15 amino acids.

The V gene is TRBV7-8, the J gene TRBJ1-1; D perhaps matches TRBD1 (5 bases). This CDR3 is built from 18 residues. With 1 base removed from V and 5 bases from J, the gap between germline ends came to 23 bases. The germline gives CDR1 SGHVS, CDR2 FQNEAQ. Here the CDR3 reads CASSLVGRWSGTNTEAFF. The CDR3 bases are TGTGCCAGCAGCTTAGTCGGGAGGTGGAGTGGGACGAATACTGAAGCTTTCTTT.

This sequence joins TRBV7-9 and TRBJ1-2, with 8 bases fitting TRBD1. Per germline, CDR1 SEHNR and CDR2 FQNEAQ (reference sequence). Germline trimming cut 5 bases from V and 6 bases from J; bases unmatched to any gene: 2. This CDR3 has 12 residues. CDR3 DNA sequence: TGTGCCAGCAGCACACAGGGGGATGGCTACACCTTC. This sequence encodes CASSTQGDGYTF. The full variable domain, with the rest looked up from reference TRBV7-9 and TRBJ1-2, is DTGVSQNPRHKITKRGQNVTFRCDPISEHNRLYWYRQTLGQGPEFLTYFQNEAQLEKSRLLSDRFSAERPKGSFSTLEIQRTEQGDSAMYLCASSTQGDGYTFGSGTRLTVV.

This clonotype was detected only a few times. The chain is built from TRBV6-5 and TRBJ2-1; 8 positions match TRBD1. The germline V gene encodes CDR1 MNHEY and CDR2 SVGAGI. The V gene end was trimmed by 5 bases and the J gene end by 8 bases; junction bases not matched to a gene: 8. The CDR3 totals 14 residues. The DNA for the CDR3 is TGTGCCAGCAGTCGGACAGGGAAGTACGATGAGCAGTTCTTC. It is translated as CASSRTGKYDEQFF.

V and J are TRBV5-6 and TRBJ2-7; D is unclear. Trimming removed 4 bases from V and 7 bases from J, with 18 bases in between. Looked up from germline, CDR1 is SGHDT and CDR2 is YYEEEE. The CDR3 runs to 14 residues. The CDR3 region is CASSLPAGDREQYF. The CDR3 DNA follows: TGTGCCAGCAGCCTCCCGGCAGGTGACCGAGAGCAGTACTTC. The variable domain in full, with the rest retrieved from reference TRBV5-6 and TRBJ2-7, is DAGVTQSPTHLIKTRGQQVTLRCSPKSGHDTVSWYQQALGQGPQFIFQYYEEEERQRGNFPDRFSGHQFPNYSSELNVNALLLGDSALYLCASSLPAGDREQYFGPGTRLTVT.

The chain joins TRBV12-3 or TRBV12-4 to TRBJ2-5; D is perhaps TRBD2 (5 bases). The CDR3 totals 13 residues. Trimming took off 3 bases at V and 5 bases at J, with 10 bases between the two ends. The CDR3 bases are TGTGCCAGCAGTTTTGGAGGCGGGGAGACCCAGTACTTC. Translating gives CASSFGGGETQYF.

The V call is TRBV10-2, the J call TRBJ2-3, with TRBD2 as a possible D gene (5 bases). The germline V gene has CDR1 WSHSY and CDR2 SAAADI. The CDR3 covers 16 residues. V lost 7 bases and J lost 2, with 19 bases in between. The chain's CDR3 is CASTGSVSRATDTQYF. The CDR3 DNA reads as TGCGCCAGCACCGGATCAGTCTCGAGGGCCACAGATACGCAGTATTTT.

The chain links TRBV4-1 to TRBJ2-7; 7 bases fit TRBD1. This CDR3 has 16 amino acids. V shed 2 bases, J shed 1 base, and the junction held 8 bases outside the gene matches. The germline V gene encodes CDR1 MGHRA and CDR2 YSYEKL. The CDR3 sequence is CASSQQGGGGSYEQYF. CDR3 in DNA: TGCGCCAGCAGCCAACAAGGGGGCGGTGGTTCCTACGAGCAGTACTTC.

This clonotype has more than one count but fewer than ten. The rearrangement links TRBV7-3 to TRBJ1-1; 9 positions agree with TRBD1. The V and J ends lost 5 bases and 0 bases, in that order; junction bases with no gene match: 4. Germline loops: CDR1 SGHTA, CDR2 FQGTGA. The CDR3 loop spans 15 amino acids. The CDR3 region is CASSPQGAMNTEAFF. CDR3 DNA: TGTGCCAGCAGCCCACAGGGGGCGATGAACACTGAAGCTTTCTTT.

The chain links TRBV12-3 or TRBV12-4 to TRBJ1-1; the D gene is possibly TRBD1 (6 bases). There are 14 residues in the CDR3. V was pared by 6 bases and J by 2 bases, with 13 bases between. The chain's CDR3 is CASSPMGGNTEAFF. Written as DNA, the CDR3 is TGTGCCAGCAGCCCCATGGGGGGCAACACTGAAGCTTTCTTT.